Listed below are T cell receptor beta chains from one sample, sequenced in a study of chemoradiotherapy in HPV16-positive cancers. Clones were read by immunoSEQ multiplex PCR, and TCRdb kept only the in-frame ones, dropping some. The table lists tens of thousands of clones, about 87% of them singletons. The specimen was blood, collected from a patient who underwent chemoradiotherapy. The receptors shown here come from a human donor with HPV-associated anogenital cancer. Each CDR3 is given with its conserved first and last residue. A D gene is named only where the DNA matches it firmly. Clone sizes are given selectively: once, few, many, or a class where the clone is expanded.

J: TRBJ2-1
V: TRBV27
size: NA
D: NA
DNA: TGTGCCAGCCCCGGCGAGCACCATGGACCCGAGGGATACAATGAGCAGTTCTTC
CDR3: CASPGEHHGPEGYNEQFF

J: TRBJ2-7
V: TRBV7-3
size: NA
D: TRBD2
DNA: TGTGCCAGCGGTCGCGGGGGGTCCTACGAGCAGTACTTC
CDR3: CASGRGGSYEQYF

J: TRBJ2-7
V: TRBV2
size: NA
D: TRBD1
DNA: TGTGCCAGCAGCTGGACAGGGAGGTCCTACGAGCAGTACTTC
CDR3: CASSWTGRSYEQYF

J: TRBJ1-1
V: TRBV19
size: NA
D: NA
DNA: TGTGCCAGTAGTATATTTGGACCCGCGGGGACTGAAGCTTTCTTT
CDR3: CASSIFGPAGTEAFF

J: TRBJ2-1
V: TRBV6-1
size: NA
D: TRBD2
DNA: TGTGCCAGCAGTGAATTAGCGGGAGGGCTAGAAAGGCCCTACAATGAGCAGTTCTTC
CDR3: CASSELAGGLERPYNEQFF

J: TRBJ2-2
V: TRBV5-6
size: NA
D: TRBD1
DNA: TGTGCCAGCAGCTCAACAGGGGACATAAACACCGGGGAGCTGTTTTTT
CDR3: CASSSTGDINTGELFF

J: TRBJ1-6
V: TRBV7-9
size: NA
D: TRBD1
DNA: TGTGCCAGCAGCGTAACCGGGACAGGAGGTTCACCCCTCCACTTT
CDR3: CASSVTGTGGSPLHF

J: TRBJ2-5
V: TRBV10-3
size: NA
D: NA
DNA: TGTGCCATCAGCCCAGGGACTGGGGCGGAGACCCAGTACTTC
CDR3: CAISPGTGAETQYF

J: TRBJ1-3
V: TRBV30
size: NA
D: NA
DNA: TGTGCCTGGAGTGTAATGGGGTCTACTGGAAACACCATATATTTT
CDR3: CAWSVMGSTGNTIYF

J: TRBJ1-1
V: TRBV10-3
size: NA
D: TRBD1
DNA: TGTGCCAACCTAGACAGGGAGAACACTGAAGCTTTCTTT
CDR3: CANLDRENTEAFF

J: TRBJ2-7
V: TRBV7-7
size: NA
D: NA
DNA: TGTGCTAGCAGCTGGCGAGGGCGGGGACTCTACGAGCAGTACTTC
CDR3: CASSWRGRGLYEQYF

J: TRBJ1-4
V: TRBV7-9
size: NA
D: NA
DNA: TGTGCCAGCAGCCGCCCGGACGAAAGGGTTGTAAAACTGTTTTTT
CDR3: CASSRPDERVVKLFF

J: TRBJ1-1
V: TRBV28
size: NA
D: NA
DNA: TGTGCCAGCAGCCCCCTCGGTATGAACACTGAAGCTTTCTTT
CDR3: CASSPLGMNTEAFF

J: TRBJ1-4
V: TRBV6-4
size: few
D: NA
DNA: TGTGCCAGCAGTGAGGACGCTACTAATGAAAAACTGTTTTTT
CDR3: CASSEDATNEKLFF

J: TRBJ1-4
V: TRBV5-8
size: NA
D: NA
DNA: TGTGCCAGCAGCCCCGGGACCCACGCCGAAAAACTGTTTTTT
CDR3: CASSPGTHAEKLFF

J: TRBJ2-7
V: TRBV6-5
size: NA
D: NA
DNA: TGTGCCAGCAGTCTCCGCCCCGACAACGAGCAGTACTTC
CDR3: CASSLRPDNEQYF

J: TRBJ1-5
V: TRBV28
size: NA
D: NA
DNA: TGTGCCAGCAGGCCGACAGGCCCAAGCAATCAGCCCCAGCATTTT
CDR3: CASRPTGPSNQPQHF